This T cell receptor beta chain was captured by sequencing in a study of blood T cell repertoires in COVID-19. Study-wide background: The origin of the acute and convalescent COVID-19 samples was the United States, Italy and Spain. The cDNA or gDNA used as material had been derived from T cells, B-cell-depleted T cells, or PBMCs.

Trimming removed 1 base at V and 6 bases at J, with 7 bases between. Germline V gene lookup returns CDR1 SEHNR and CDR2 FQNEAQ (reference sequence). The CDR3 sequence is 13 residues long. In the original workflow: Using reference gene primer amplification, nucleated cell counts were estimated. Assay: immunoSEQ multiplex PCR; the TCRdb copy retains only in-frame clones and omits some. V and J calls and clone size are given by that table; D and trimming were obtained from the DNA. Altogether approximately 270,000 clones are present, 80% to 90% being singletons, with the ten largest covering approximately 1.4%.

The rearrangement joins TRBV7-9 to TRBJ1-5; tentatively, D is TRBD1 (6 bases). The clonotype was recovered from a man older than 75 with acute or convalescent COVID-19. Specimen: peripheral blood. CDR3 protein: CASSLDRVQPQHF. For the CDR3, the DNA is TGTGCCAGCAGCTTAGACAGGGTTCAGCCCCAGCATTTT.